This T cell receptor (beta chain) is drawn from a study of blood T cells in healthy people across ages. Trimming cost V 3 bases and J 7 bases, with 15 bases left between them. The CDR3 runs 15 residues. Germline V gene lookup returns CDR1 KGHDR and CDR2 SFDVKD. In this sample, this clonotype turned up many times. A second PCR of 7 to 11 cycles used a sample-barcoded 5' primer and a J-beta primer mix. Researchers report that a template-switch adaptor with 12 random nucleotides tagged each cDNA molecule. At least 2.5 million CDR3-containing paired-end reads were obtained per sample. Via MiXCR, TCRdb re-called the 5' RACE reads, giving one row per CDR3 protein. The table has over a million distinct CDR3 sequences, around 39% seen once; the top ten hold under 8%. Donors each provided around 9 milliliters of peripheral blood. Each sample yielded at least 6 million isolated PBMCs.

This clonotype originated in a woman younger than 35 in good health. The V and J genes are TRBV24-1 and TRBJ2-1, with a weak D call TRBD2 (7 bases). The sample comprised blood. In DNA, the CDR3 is TGTGCCACCAGTGATCCCGGGAGGACAGTAAATGAGCAGTTCTTC. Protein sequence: CATSDPGRTVNEQFF.